Below, one T cell receptor (beta chain) is given with its context. In its sample, this clone was seen once. The target of this receptor is not known. Base qualities are not provided; no much larger clone lies one nucleotide away. TCRbeta CDR3 regions were amplified from genomic DNA using the immunoSEQ Assay, a bias-controlled multiplex PCR. From the authors' description of their analysis: Within the assay, amplification of reference gene primers was used to estimate how many nucleated cells each sample contained. To quantify the absolute abundance of each unique TCRbeta CDR3 rearrangement, sequence reads were collapsed and filtered. For each sample, productive Simpson clonality was calculated as the square root of Simpson's diversity index across productive rearrangements. Here the immuneACCESS table is served through TCRdb, limited to in-frame sequences with V and J called. Missing clones are a known gap in these copies; in checked studies unresolved V genes cover under half, and the rest lacks a known reason. D and trimming were read from the DNA, whereas the V and J calls and clone size are those reported in that table. The sample records more than 50,000 clones, 85% to 95% of which are singletons. The ten largest make up 3% to 3.5% of the sample.

The collaborating institutions used their own protocols to collect whole blood in K2EDTA tubes. Collaborator samples were shipped for TCRbeta analysis as frozen whole blood, isolated PBMCs, or DNA extracted from either sample type. The data were taken from a study of blood T cell repertoires in COVID-19 (dated by TCRdb to the early 2020s). As for the study more broadly: The collaborator samples originated in the United States, Italy and Spain and spanned the acute and convalescent phases of COVID-19. The material from the prospective study consisted of cDNA or gDNA derived from T cells, B-cell-depleted T cells, or PBMCs. Subjects who had been exposed to COVID-19, were actively infected with it, or had recovered from it provided the deeply sampled blood TCRbeta repertoires that made up the dataset. The repertoires were made available in a free public database intended to serve as a resource for research on the immune response to SARS-CoV-2. Samples came from the ongoing ImmuneRACE study (first 160 participants) plus 1,254 subjects from 6 global collaborators. Sample metadata almost always included a de-identified subject ID, COVID-19 status, age in years and sex. Where available, HLA class I and class II types were obtained from metadata supplied by the sample provider rather than from assay-based typing.

Points the paper makes about the study in general: The quantity of clinical and demographic metadata differed by source and by participant and was supplied without curation.

For this chain, trimming is 4 bases at the V end and 4 bases at the J end, and the number of junction bases without a gene match is 1. Including the terminal cysteine and phenylalanine, the CDR3 comprises 14 residues. CDR3 DNA only is kept here, 42 bases in frame from base 1. CDR1 and CDR2 were assigned from the germline V gene as MNHEY and SVGAGI. This sequence originates from a human donor in a cohort sampled during active COVID-19. The specimen sequenced was peripheral blood. The sequence is built from TRBV6-5 and TRBJ1-3; 10 central bases correspond to TRBD1. The CDR3 here reads CASSSTGGGNTIYF. The nucleotide sequence reads as follows: TGTGCCAGCAGTTCGACAGGGGGCGGAAACACCATATATTTT.